Here is one TCR beta chain with its context. Its antigen is undetermined. Germline V CDR1 and CDR2: SGDLS, YYNGEE. There are 15 residues in the CDR3. Generation of cDNA took place in eight separate reactions per sample. One entry per CDR3 protein, without DNA, is what TCRdb gives after re-calling the 5' RACE reads. In all, the sample yields 300,000 to 350,000 distinct CDR3 sequences. The data were taken from a study of monozygotic twins with inflammatory bowel disease. Study results and caveats: In the analysis, different T cell subtypes could not be told apart.

Sequenced material: blood. The receptor was derived from a human donor with ulcerative colitis or Crohn's disease, or a healthy co-twin of an affected twin (not recorded which). The gene calls are TRBV9 and TRBJ2-1. The CDR3 protein is CASSSPNGIFNEQFF.